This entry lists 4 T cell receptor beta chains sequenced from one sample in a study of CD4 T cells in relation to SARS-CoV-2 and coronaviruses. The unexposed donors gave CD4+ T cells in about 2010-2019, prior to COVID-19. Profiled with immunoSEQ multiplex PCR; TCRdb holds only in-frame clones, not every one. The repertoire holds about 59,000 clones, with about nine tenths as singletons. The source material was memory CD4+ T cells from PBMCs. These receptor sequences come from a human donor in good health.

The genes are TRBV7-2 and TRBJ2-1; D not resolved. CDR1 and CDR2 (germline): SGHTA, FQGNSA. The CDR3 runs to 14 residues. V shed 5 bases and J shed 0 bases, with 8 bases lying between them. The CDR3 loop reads CASSHGPSYNEQFF. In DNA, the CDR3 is TGTGCCAGCAGCCACGGGCCCTCCTACAATGAGCAGTTCTTC. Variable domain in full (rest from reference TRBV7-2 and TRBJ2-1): GAGVSQSPSNKVTEKGKDVELRCDPISGHTALYWYRQSLGQGLEFLIYFQGNSAPDKSGLPSDRFSAERTGGSVSTLTIQRTQQEDSAVYLCASSHGPSYNEQFFGPGTRLTVL.

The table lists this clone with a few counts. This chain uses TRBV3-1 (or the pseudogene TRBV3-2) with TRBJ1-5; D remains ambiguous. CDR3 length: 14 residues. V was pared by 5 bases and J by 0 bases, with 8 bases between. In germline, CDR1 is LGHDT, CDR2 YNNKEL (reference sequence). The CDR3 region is CASSSSHSNQPQHF. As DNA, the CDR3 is TGTGCCAGCAGCTCATCCCATAGCAATCAGCCCCAGCATTTT.

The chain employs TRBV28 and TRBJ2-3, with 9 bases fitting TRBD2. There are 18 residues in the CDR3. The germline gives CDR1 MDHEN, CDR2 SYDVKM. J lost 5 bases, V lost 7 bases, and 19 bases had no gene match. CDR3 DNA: TGTGCCAGCACCCGAGGGGCTCTAGCGGGATTTGAGAGAGATACGCAGTATTTT. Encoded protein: CASTRGALAGFERDTQYF.

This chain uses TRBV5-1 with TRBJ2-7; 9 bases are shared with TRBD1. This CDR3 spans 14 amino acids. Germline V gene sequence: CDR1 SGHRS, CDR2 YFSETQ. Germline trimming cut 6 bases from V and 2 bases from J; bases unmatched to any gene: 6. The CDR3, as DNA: TGCGCCAGCACGATCGGGGACAGGGCCTACGAGCAGTACTTC. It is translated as CASTIGDRAYEQYF.